The rows below give T cell receptor beta chains drawn from one sample of a study of blood T cell repertoires in COVID-19. The protocol was immunoSEQ multiplex PCR, while the TCRdb copy is restricted to in-frame clones and leaves out a portion. This sample has roughly 350,000 clones, with 70% to 90% found just once. Sequenced sample: peripheral blood. Receptors originate from a woman aged 50 to 65 with active or convalescent COVID-19. Both conserved end residues are trimmed from each CDR3. Each record gives: CDR3 protein, D gene, V gene. D genes are given only for firm matches.

CDR3: ASSSGDLNYGYT
D: NA
V: TRBV7-9

CDR3: ASSSPFGEGNEQF
D: TRBD2
V: TRBV6-5

CDR3: SVEAKTSGRPLSTDTQY
D: TRBD2
V: TRBV29-1

CDR3: ASSYSVRGGTGELF
D: NA
V: TRBV6-6

CDR3: ATSPRHTTQHNEQF
D: NA
V: TRBV24-1

CDR3: ASSQEGSGAGELF
D: NA
V: TRBV4-3

CDR3: ASSRTTGEGYEQY
D: NA
V: TRBV5-1

CDR3: ASSIDFSLPEAF
D: NA
V: TRBV19

CDR3: ASTISGEGGGVNGQPQH
D: NA
V: TRBV21-1

CDR3: ASSAVTGVPTYEQY
D: TRBD1
V: TRBV14

CDR3: ASSFTRVAPEQF
D: NA
V: TRBV7-3

CDR3: ASSWTGVEQY
D: TRBD1
V: TRBV28

CDR3: ASSWTRDNEQF
D: TRBD2
V: TRBV7-3

CDR3: AWSVSGANQPQH
D: NA
V: TRBV30

CDR3: ASSLELAGAIEQF
D: TRBD2
V: TRBV11-2

CDR3: ASSLGRGLGLRDTQY
D: NA
V: TRBV7-9

CDR3: ASTVITEAF
D: NA
V: TRBV12-3/TRBV12-4

CDR3: SASRGTVSPQH
D: TRBD1
V: TRBV20-1

CDR3: AWARHSNSPLH
D: NA
V: TRBV30

CDR3: AWRPGSNTEAF
D: NA
V: TRBV30

CDR3: ASSLSWAGEHHQPQH
D: NA
V: TRBV5-1

CDR3: SASLLAGGLSYNEQF
D: TRBD2
V: TRBV20-1

CDR3: ASSKGWYGYT
D: NA
V: TRBV12-3/TRBV12-4

CDR3: ASSPGQVTYEQY
D: TRBD1
V: TRBV18

CDR3: ASSLGPNRSNEKLF
D: NA
V: TRBV7-6

CDR3: ASSSSPGGGAVTDTQY
D: TRBD2
V: TRBV6-2/TRBV6-3

CDR3: ASSQTGVYGYT
D: TRBD1
V: TRBV4-3

CDR3: ASSLGPGGVAGGGIQY
D: TRBD2
V: TRBV5-5

CDR3: ASSVQGSPPRNEQF
D: NA
V: TRBV9

CDR3: ASSRPVAVNEQF
D: NA
V: TRBV4-1

CDR3: AWSTRDRYNSPLH
D: TRBD1
V: TRBV30

CDR3: AWSVQGLTGNTIY
D: NA
V: TRBV30

CDR3: ASSRTGLNTDGYT
D: TRBD1
V: TRBV6-4

CDR3: ASSRQGGSPSGANVLT
D: NA
V: TRBV7-3

CDR3: ASSVGGGSVTDTQY
D: TRBD2
V: TRBV9

CDR3: ASSIVGGQSYEQY
D: TRBD1
V: TRBV19

CDR3: ASSSLEQSAGNTIY
D: NA
V: TRBV11-2

CDR3: AISESAGPNTEAF
D: NA
V: TRBV10-3

CDR3: ASSAGPGNQPQH
D: NA
V: TRBV7-2

CDR3: ASSPLGQGTRYGYT
D: TRBD1
V: TRBV11-1

CDR3: SASAVLPLSYEQY
D: NA
V: TRBV20-1

CDR3: ASSYKRGQGGNQPQH
D: TRBD1
V: TRBV6-2/TRBV6-3

CDR3: ASRLSQGNEQF
D: NA
V: TRBV4-2

CDR3: ASSAAIVGRMNTEAF
D: NA
V: TRBV11-2

CDR3: ASSPPGGGGGYGYT
D: NA
V: TRBV18

CDR3: ASGTGGPGAEAF
D: TRBD1
V: TRBV5-1

CDR3: ASSPGLAGGRVETQY
D: TRBD2
V: TRBV6-2/TRBV6-3

CDR3: ASSGTGDYEQY
D: NA
V: TRBV21-1

CDR3: AWSQGASYEQY
D: TRBD1
V: TRBV30

CDR3: ASSPPAAGGTQY
D: TRBD2
V: TRBV28

CDR3: ASSVASTDTQY
D: NA
V: TRBV9

CDR3: ASSLPLRDSHYEQY
D: TRBD1
V: TRBV28

CDR3: ASSLQRDRGFEQY
D: TRBD1
V: TRBV4-2

CDR3: ASSKEASGLTDTQY
D: NA
V: TRBV21-1

CDR3: SVSPNSGANVLT
D: NA
V: TRBV29-1